This T cell receptor beta chain emerged from a study of T cell responses to AZD1222 COVID-19 vaccine. The CDR3 covers 16 residues. Germline-derived CDR1 and CDR2 are SGHTA and FQGNSA. V was clipped by 3 bases and J by 0 bases, with 15 bases between them. Remarks on this clone: Its antigen remains unknown.

Here immunoSEQ multiplex PCR was the method, and the copy in TCRdb shows in-frame clones only, minus some. The sample records fewer than 250,000 clones, more than 85% being singletons. Broader study findings: Only a handful of AZD1222 recipients were seropositive at baseline. The CD4 TCRs associated with vaccination extended across spike and predominated at 160-218 and 743-854. Females outnumbered males among donors, who were mostly white British; clonal diversity was possibly underestimated.

V gene TRBV7-2 combines with J gene TRBJ2-7; a weak D match, TRBD1 (6 bases). The TCR originated in an adult in good health. This material consisted of peripheral blood, taken on day 0 of MenACWY control vaccination. CDR3 residues: CASSLNRGGNSYEQYF. In DNA form, the CDR3 reads TGTGCCAGCAGCTTGAACCGAGGGGGAAACTCCTACGAGCAGTACTTC.